The 10 T cell receptor beta chains reported below all come from one sample, sequenced in a study of blood T cell repertoires in COVID-19. Profiled with immunoSEQ multiplex PCR; TCRdb holds only in-frame clones, not every one. The repertoire consists of 200,000 to 300,000 clones, with around 88% occurring once and the leading ten covering 2% to 2.5%. Sequenced input: PBMCs or T cells enriched from blood (not recorded which). The receptors come from a woman aged 40 to 50 with acute COVID-19.

The sample holds one count of this clone. The V gene is TRBV11-2, the J gene TRBJ2-3; D call uncertain. There are 11 residues in the CDR3. Between the trimmed V and J ends, which lost 5 bases and 3 bases, there was a span of 3 bases. Per the germline V gene, CDR1 is SGHAT and CDR2 is FQNNGV. The CDR3 loop reads CASSITDTQYF. DNA for the CDR3: TGTGCCAGCAGCATAACAGATACGCAGTATTTT.

The CDR3 spells CASSHGVGAEAFF. Written as DNA, the CDR3 is TGTGCCAGCAGCCACGGGGTGGGAGCTGAAGCTTTCTTT. The V gene is TRBV6-5, the J gene TRBJ1-1; no definite D call. V was shortened by 6 bases and J by 6 bases, with 14 bases between the two germline ends. This CDR3 is 13 amino acids long. CDR1 is MNHEY and CDR2 is SVGAGI in the germline V gene.

V is TRBV2 and J is TRBJ2-1; TRBD1 might be the D (5 bases). This CDR3 has 14 residues. V lost 10 bases, J lost 0 bases, and 13 bases lay in between. Germline values: CDR1 SNHLY, CDR2 FYNNEI. The CDR3 sequence is CATHDRGSYNEQFF. CDR3 coding DNA: TGTGCCACCCATGATAGGGGCTCCTACAATGAGCAGTTCTTC.

The chain links TRBV2 to TRBJ2-5; D possibly corresponds to TRBD2 (5 bases). The length of the CDR3 is 11 residues. The germline gives CDR1 SNHLY, CDR2 FYNNEI. V gave up 3 bases and J gave up 7 bases, with 6 bases separating them. CDR3 region: CASSDSGTQYF. The CDR3 region has the DNA TGTGCCAGCAGTGACAGCGGGACCCAGTACTTC. The complete variable domain, with remaining parts taken from reference TRBV2 and TRBJ2-5, reads EPEVTQTPSHQVTQMGQEVILRCVPISNHLYFYWYRQILGQKVEFLVSFYNNEISEKSEIFDDQFSVERPDGSNFTLKIRSTKLEDSAMYFCASSDSGTQYFGPGTRLLVL.

This clone was seen a handful of times. The rearrangement links TRBV27 to TRBJ1-3; the D gene is possibly TRBD1 (5 bases). Germline loops: CDR1 MNHEY, CDR2 SMNVEV (reference sequence). CDR3 length: 15 amino acids. Trimming took 6 bases from V and 5 from J, leaving 17 bases between them. The CDR3 nucleotides read TGTGCCAGCAGCCCTGTTGGGGCCGAAAGAAACACCATATATTTT. This gives the protein CASSPVGAERNTIYF.

The chain joins TRBV5-1 to TRBJ2-1, with D possibly TRBD1 on 6 matching bases. Germline V gene data show CDR1 as SGHRS and CDR2 as YFSETQ. The CDR3 consists of 12 residues. The V end lost 3 bases, the J end lost 10 bases, and 11 bases lay between the germline ends. Here the CDR3 DNA reads TGCGCCAGCAGCTCAGGGGAGCGGGAGCAGTTCTTC. Protein sequence: CASSSGEREQFF.

The V and J genes are TRBV4-3 and TRBJ2-1; D is perhaps TRBD1 (7 bases). The CDR3 contains 16 residues. With 0 bases removed from V and 9 bases from J, the gap between germline ends came to 18 bases. Per the germline V gene, CDR1 is LGHNA and CDR2 is YSLEER. CDR3 sequence: CASSQDAGGFLGEQFF. CDR3 DNA: TGCGCCAGCAGCCAAGACGCAGGGGGGTTTCTCGGTGAGCAGTTCTTC.

V and J are TRBV5-4 and TRBJ2-3; 9 bases map to TRBD2. Per the germline V gene, CDR1 is SGHNT and CDR2 is YYREEE (reference sequence). CDR3 length equals 16 residues. Trimming took 7 bases from V and 6 from J; bases not matched to a gene: 15. This CDR3 reads CASSEASGVFADTQYF. DNA for the CDR3: TGTGCCAGCTCGGAGGCTAGCGGGGTGTTTGCGGATACGCAGTATTTT.

The chain recombines TRBV24-1 with TRBJ1-5; 9 nucleotides match TRBD1. The germline gives CDR1 KGHDR, CDR2 SFDVKD. The CDR3 length is 17 residues. The V segment lost 2 bases and the J segment 3 bases; nucleotides outside the gene matches: 7. Written as DNA, the CDR3 is TGTGCCACCAGTGATTACACAGGGACAGGGATCAATCAGCCCCAGCATTTT. Protein sequence: CATSDYTGTGINQPQHF.

CDR3 bases: TGCGCCAGCAGCCAAGATGGGCTAGCGGGGAACAGTGCGGCCCAGTACTTC. It codes for CASSQDGLAGNSAAQYF. The chain uses TRBV4-1 and TRBJ2-5, with 9 bases aligning to TRBD2. The CDR3 extends over 17 amino acids. With 0 bases clipped from V and 9 bases from J, the junction kept 14 bases outside the gene matches. Germline V gene data show CDR1 as MGHRA and CDR2 as YSYEKL.